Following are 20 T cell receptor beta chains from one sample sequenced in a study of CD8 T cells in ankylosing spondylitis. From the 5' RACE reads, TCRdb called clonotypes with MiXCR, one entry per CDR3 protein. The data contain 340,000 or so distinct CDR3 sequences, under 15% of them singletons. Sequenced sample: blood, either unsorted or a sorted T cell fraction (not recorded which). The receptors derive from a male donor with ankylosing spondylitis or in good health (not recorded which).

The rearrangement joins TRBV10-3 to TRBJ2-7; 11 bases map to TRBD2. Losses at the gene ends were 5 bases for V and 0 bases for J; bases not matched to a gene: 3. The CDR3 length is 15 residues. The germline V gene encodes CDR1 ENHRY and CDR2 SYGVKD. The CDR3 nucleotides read TGTGCCATCAGTCCGGGACTAGCGGTCTCCTACGAGCAGTACTTC. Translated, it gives CAISPGLAVSYEQYF.

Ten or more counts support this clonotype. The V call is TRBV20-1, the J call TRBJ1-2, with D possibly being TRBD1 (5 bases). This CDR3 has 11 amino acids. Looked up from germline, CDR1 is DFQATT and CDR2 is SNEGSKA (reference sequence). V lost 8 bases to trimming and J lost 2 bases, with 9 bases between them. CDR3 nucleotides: TGCAGTCTGGGGGAGAACTATGGCTACACCTTC. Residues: CSLGENYGYTF.

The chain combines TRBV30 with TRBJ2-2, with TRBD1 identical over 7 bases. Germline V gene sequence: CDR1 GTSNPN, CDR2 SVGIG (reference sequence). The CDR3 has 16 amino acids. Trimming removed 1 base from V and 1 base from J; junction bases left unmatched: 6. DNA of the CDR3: TGTGCCTGGAGTGCGTCCAGGGGGATGAACACCGGGGAGCTGTTTTTT. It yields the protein CAWSASRGMNTGELFF.

DNA of the CDR3: TGTGCCGGCTCGACAGGGGAGGAGGGCACTGAAGCTTTCTTT. This translates into CAGSTGEEGTEAFF. The chain has TRBV19 and TRBJ1-1; TRBD1 agrees at 8 bases. CDR1 and CDR2 (germline): LNHDA, SQIVND (reference sequence). The CDR3 loop spans 14 amino acids. The junction had 12 bases not matched to a gene; V was cut back by 11 bases and J by 4 bases. Complete variable domain (other parts from reference TRBV19 and TRBJ1-1): DGGITQSPKYLFRKEGQNVTLSCEQNLNHDAMYWYRQDPGQGLRLIYYSQIVNDFQKGDIAEGYSVSREKKESFPLTVTSAQKNPTAFYLCAGSTGEEGTEAFFGQGTRLTVV.

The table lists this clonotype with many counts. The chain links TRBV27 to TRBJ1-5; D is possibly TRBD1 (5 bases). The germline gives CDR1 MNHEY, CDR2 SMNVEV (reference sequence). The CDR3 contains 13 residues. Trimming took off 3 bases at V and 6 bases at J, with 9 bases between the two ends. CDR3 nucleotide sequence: TGTGCCAGCAGTTTTAGAGGGGCTCAGCCCCAGCATTTT. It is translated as CASSFRGAQPQHF.

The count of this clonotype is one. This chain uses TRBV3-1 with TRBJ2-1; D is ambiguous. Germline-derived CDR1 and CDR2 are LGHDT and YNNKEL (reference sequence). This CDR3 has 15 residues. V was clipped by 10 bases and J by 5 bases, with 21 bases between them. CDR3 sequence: CATTHSDQWNNEQFF. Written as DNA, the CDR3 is TGTGCCACCACCCACTCGGACCAATGGAACAATGAGCAGTTCTTC.

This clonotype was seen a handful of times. CDR3 protein: CSAFALTSGGAGTQYF. Here the CDR3 DNA reads TGCAGTGCTTTCGCCCTGACTAGCGGGGGGGCGGGGACCCAGTACTTC. This sequence joins TRBV20-1 and TRBJ2-5, with 14 bases lining up with TRBD2. With 5 bases clipped from V and 7 bases from J, the junction kept 12 bases outside the gene matches. The CDR3 contains 16 residues. Germline V CDR1 and CDR2: DFQATT, SNEGSKA (reference sequence).

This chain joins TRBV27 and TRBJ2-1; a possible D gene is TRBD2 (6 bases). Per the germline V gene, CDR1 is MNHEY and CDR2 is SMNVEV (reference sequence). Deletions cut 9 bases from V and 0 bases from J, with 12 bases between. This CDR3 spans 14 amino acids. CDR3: CARGGLSSYNEQFF. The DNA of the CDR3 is TGTGCCAGGGGGGGACTCTCCTCCTACAATGAGCAGTTCTTC.

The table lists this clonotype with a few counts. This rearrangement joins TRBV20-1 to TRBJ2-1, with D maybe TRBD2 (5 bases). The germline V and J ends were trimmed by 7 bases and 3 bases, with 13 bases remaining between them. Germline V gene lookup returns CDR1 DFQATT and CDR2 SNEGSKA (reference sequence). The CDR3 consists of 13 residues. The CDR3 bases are TGCAGTGGGGGAGCAGTATACTACAATGAGCAGTTCTTC. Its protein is CSGGAVYYNEQFF.

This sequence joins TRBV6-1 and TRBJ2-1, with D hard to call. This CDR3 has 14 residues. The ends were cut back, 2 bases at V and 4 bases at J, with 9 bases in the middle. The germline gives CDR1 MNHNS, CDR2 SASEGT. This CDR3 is CASSETSIYNEQFF. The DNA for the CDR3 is TGTGCCAGCAGTGAAACATCCATTTACAATGAGCAGTTCTTC.

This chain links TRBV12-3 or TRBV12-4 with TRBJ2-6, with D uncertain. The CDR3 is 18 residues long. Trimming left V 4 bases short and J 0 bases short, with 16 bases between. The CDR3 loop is CASSSARLLSSGANVLTF. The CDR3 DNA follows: TGTGCCAGCAGTTCCGCCCGACTCCTTAGCTCTGGGGCCAACGTCCTGACTTTC.

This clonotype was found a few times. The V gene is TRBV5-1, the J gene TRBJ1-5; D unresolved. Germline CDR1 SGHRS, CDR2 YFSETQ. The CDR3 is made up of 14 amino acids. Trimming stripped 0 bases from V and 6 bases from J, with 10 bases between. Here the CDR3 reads CASSLAGVGQPQHF. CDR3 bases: TGCGCCAGCAGCTTGGCTGGGGTAGGTCAGCCCCAGCATTTT.

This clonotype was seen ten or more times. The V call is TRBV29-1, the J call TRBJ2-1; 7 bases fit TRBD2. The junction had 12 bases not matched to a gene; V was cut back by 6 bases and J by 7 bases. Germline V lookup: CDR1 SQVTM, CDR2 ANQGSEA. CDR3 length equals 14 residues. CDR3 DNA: TGCAGCGTCGTTGTCTTCGGGAGGCAAAATGAGCAGTTCTTC. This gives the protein CSVVVFGRQNEQFF.

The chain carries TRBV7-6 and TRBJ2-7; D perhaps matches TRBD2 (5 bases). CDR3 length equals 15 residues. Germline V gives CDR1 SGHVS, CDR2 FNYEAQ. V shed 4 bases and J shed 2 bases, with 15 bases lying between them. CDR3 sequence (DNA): TGTGCCAGCAGCTCCCGCCCGGGGTTGGCCTACGAGCAGTACTTC. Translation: CASSSRPGLAYEQYF.

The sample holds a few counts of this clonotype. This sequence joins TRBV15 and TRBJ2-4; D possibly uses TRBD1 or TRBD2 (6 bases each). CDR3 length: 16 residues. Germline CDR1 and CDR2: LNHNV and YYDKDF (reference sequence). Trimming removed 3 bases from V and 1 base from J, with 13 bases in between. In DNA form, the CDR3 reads TGTGCCACCAGCAGCCCTTTAGGGGGGGCCAAAAACATTCAGTACTTC. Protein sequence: CATSSPLGGAKNIQYF.

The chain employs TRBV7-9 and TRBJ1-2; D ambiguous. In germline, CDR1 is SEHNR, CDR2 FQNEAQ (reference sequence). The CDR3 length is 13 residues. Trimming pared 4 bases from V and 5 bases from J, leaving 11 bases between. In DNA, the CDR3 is TGTGCCAGCAGCTACGGGCAGAATTATGGCTACACCTTC. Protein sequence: CASSYGQNYGYTF. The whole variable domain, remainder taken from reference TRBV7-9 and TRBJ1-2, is DTGVSQNPRHKITKRGQNVTFRCDPISEHNRLYWYRQTLGQGPEFLTYFQNEAQLEKSRLLSDRFSAERPKGSFSTLEIQRTEQGDSAMYLCASSYGQNYGYTFGSGTRLTVV.

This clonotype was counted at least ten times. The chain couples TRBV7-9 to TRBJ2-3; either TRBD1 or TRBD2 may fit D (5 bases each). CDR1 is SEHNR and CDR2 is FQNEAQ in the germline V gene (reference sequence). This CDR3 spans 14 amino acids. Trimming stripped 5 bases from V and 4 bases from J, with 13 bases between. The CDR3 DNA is TGTGCCAGCAGCCTCGGACGGGGCGCAGATACGCAGTATTTT. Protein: CASSLGRGADTQYF.

The CDR3 nucleotides are TGCGCCAGCAGTTTACGGGAGGAGGGGACCCAGTACTTC. Translated: CASSLREEGTQYF. The rearrangement links TRBV5-1 to TRBJ2-5, with TRBD2 identical over 7 bases. V shed 5 bases and J 7 bases; nucleotides not matched to a gene: 8. Germline V gene lookup returns CDR1 SGHRS and CDR2 YFSETQ. The CDR3 contains 13 residues.

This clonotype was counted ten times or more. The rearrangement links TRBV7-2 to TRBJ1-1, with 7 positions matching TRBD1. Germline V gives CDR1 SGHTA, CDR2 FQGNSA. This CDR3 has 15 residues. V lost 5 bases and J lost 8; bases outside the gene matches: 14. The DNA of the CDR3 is TGTGCCAGCAGCCCTAACCCGGCTGGGACAGAAGAAGCTTTCTTT. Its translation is CASSPNPAGTEEAFF. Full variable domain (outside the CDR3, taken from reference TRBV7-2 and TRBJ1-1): GAGVSQSPSNKVTEKGKDVELRCDPISGHTALYWYRQSLGQGLEFLIYFQGNSAPDKSGLPSDRFSAERTGGSVSTLTIQRTQQEDSAVYLCASSPNPAGTEEAFFGQGTRLTVV.

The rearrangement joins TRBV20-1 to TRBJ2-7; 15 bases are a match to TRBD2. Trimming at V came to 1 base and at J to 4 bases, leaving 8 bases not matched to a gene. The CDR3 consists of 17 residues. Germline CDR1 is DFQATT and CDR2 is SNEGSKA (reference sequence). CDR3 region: CSARAWGTSGGNYEQYF. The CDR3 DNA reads TGCAGTGCTAGAGCTTGGGGGACTAGCGGGGGGAATTACGAGCAGTACTTC.